This TCR beta chain came from a study of cytomegalovirus exposure and HLA in healthy donors. Study results and limitations: Productive rates of about 87% or about 30% were seen for most TCR beta V segments in an earlier analysis.

The V gene's germline CDR1 is SGDLS and CDR2 YYNGEE. The CDR3 has 16 residues. The ends were cut back, 0 bases at V and 2 bases at J, with 13 bases in the middle. As regards this clone: Its antigen is unidentified.

The PCR ran on 60 Vbeta and 13 Jbeta primers. Sequencing was performed with immunoSEQ multiplex PCR; in TCRdb, only in-frame clones are kept and a portion is missing. The sample gives about 130,000 clones, more than 80% of which show up once; under 6% is in the top ten. Sequencing was carried out using PBMCs. The clonotype originates from a woman in her forties in good health and CMV-seropositive. The rearrangement links TRBV9 to TRBJ2-3, with D uncertain. The CDR3 nucleotides read TGTGCCAGCAGCGTAGGAGTCGATCCCTCCACAGATACGCAGTATTTT. It codes for CASSVGVDPSTDTQYF.